This TCR beta chain was captured in a study of T cell responses to AZD1222 COVID-19 vaccine. A word on this clone: The antigen is unknown.

Findings and limits, study-wide: Every sample of the repertoires postdated the peak T cell response. Rises in breadth and depth of Spike-specific TCRs came after two AZD1222 doses.

The protocol was immunoSEQ multiplex PCR, while the TCRdb copy is restricted to in-frame clones and leaves out a portion. The data show tens of thousands of clones, around 86% seen once. Germline assignment: CDR1 MNHEY and CDR2 SMNVEV (reference sequence). The V end was cut by 3 bases, the J end by 2 bases, with 7 bases between. This CDR3 region has 14 residues. The genes are TRBV27 and TRBJ2-2; no firm D call. The sample was peripheral blood, taken 28 days after the second AZD1222 dose. This TCR was sampled from an adult who received the AZD1222 COVID-19 vaccine. The CDR3 bases are TGTGCCAGCAGTTTTCAACACAACACCGGGGAGCTGTTTTTT. It specifies CASSFQHNTGELFF.